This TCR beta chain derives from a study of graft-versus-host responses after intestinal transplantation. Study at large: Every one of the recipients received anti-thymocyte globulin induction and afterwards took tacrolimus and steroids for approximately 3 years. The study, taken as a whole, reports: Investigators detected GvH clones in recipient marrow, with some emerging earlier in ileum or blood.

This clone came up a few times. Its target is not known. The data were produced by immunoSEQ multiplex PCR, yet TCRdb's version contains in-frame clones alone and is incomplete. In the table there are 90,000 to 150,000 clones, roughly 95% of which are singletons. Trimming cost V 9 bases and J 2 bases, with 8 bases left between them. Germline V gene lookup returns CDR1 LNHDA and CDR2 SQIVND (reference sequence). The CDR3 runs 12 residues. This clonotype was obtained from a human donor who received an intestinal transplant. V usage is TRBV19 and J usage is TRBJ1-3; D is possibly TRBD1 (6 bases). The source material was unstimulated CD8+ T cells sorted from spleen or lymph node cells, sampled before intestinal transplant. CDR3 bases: TGTGCCAGCCGGACAGCTGGAAACACCATATATTTT. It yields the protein CASRTAGNTIYF.